This T cell receptor beta chain was captured by sequencing in a study of blood T cells in healthy people across ages (dated by TCRdb to about 2015). Turning to the overall study: In model experiments, roughly one uniquely barcoded TCR beta cDNA molecule per two T cells was captured by template switching. For two donors (one aged 18 to 29 and one aged 80 or older), the study analyzed two additional independent replicas of 1 million unique cDNA reads from the same blood draw. Using deep sequencing normalized with unique cDNA molecular identifiers, the study measured how TCR beta repertoire diversity changes with age. To avoid experimental bias, donors of different ages were randomly spread across the sequencing lanes. The donors were split into four age groups: young (average 16 years), middle-aged (roughly 39), aged (roughly 60) and long-lived (under 90). The paper as a whole reports these results and caveats: Compared with the aged group, the long-lived group had more naive CD4+ T cells, fewer expanded clones and increased TCR diversity, a pattern suggesting age selection. Estimates of total diversity based on one million sequenced T cells were considered lower bounds and underestimates. Donor CMV infection status was unknown, potentially confounding age-related changes in expanded clonotypes. Because profiling used bulk unsorted PBMCs, naive and antigen-experienced compartments could not be compared conclusively. The percentage of naive T cells measured by flow cytometry correlated strongly with observed TCR beta diversity. Observed TCR beta diversity per million T cells fell roughly linearly with age, and a significant reduction was already apparent by age around 36.

Library prep was done by 5' RACE. Instrument used: Illumina HiSeq 2500. The second PCR ran for roughly 7 to 11 cycles and used a J-beta primer mix along with a sample-barcoded 5' primer. A unique molecular identifier was introduced onto each TCR beta cDNA molecule by a template-switch 5' adaptor carrying 12 random nucleotides. Each sample yielded at least 2.5 million CDR3-containing paired-end reads. All of the RNA was converted into first-strand cDNA using the Mint cDNA synthesis kit, with a TRBC-specific oligonucleotide serving as the primer. Following uracil-DNA glycosylase treatment, a first 18-cycle PCR with universal primers M1SS and BC2_uni_R was performed on all cDNA. As for how the authors treated the data: For normalization, 1 million high-quality reads, each with a distinct molecular identifier, were randomly selected from each sample. Instead of being binned into consensus sequences, reads that shared molecular identifiers were thrown out. MiTCR, set to a Q25 quality threshold and the strictest error-elimination algorithm, was used for CDR3 identification, clonotype clustering and error correction. A nonparametric unseen species model with Euler transformation was used to estimate lower-bound total TCR beta diversity. In TCRdb, the public reads were trimmed at Q25 with fastp and aligned with MiXCR, with productive beta chains retained. Every distinct CDR3 protein forms one entry, paired with its most common genes and DNA. The V and J calls shown here were made by TCRdb, not taken from the authors' results. For this sample the table gives around 1.5 million distinct CDR3 sequences, of which 35% to 45% were detected only once. 7.9% of the sample comes from the top ten.

Systemically healthy Caucasian individuals from Russia, some 36 in total and aged roughly 6 to 90 years, were included as donors. Each donor gave approximately 9.3 milliliters of peripheral blood, collected into EDTA-treated Vacutainer tubes. Ficoll-Paque density-gradient centrifugation was used to isolate PBMCs, with at least 7 million per sample. Trizol reagent was used to extract total RNA from the PBMCs, yielding at least 5.5 micrograms per sample. Naive CD45RAhigh/CD27high T cell percentages were measured by flow cytometry on a PBMC aliquot from every donor. Reading from cysteine to phenylalanine, the CDR3 counts 15 amino acids. The retained sequence is limited to the CDR3, 45 bases, with the frame set at the first base. The germline V and J ends show losses of 5 bases and 5 bases respectively, and no gene match explains 7 bases of the junction. To note about this clonotype: Its target antigen remains unknown. Per-base quality was not reported, and no clone a single base away is much larger than it.

The source material was blood. The sequence was obtained from a woman aged 18-29 years in good health. The chain is made from TRBV12-3 or TRBV12-4 and TRBJ2-5; 11 central bases correspond to TRBD2. At the DNA level, the sequence is TGTGCCAGCAGTGGGACTAGCGGCCCTCGGGAGACCCAGTACTTC. Its translation reads: CASSGTSGPRETQYF.